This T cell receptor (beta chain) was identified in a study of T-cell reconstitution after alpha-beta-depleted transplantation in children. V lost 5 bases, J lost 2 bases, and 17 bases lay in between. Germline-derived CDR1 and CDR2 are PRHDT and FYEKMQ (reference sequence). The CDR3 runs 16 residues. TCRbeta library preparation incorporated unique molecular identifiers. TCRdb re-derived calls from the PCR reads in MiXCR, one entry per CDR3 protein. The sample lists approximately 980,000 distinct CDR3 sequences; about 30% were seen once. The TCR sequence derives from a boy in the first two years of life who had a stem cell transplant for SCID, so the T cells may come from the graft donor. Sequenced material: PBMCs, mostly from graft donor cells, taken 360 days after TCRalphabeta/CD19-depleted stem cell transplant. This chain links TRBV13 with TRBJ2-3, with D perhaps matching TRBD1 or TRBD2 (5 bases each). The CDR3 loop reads CASSVEGLKNTDTQYF. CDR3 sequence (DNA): TGTGCCAGCAGCGTCGAGGGGCTGAAGAACACAGATACGCAGTATTTT.